This entry concerns a single TCR beta chain. Germline CDR1 reads WNHNN; CDR2 reads SYGVQD (reference sequence). This CDR3 contains 15 residues. Trimming cost V 8 bases and J 9 bases; bases outside gene matches: 7. Assignments of participants to cohorts depended upon their own reported clinical history. This sample stems from a study of blood T cell repertoires in COVID-19. Background on the study: Specimens from acute and convalescent COVID-19 originated in the United States, Italy and Spain. T cells, B-cell-depleted T cells, or PBMCs supplied cDNA or gDNA.

The table came from immunoSEQ multiplex PCR; TCRdb's copy has only in-frame clones and leaves some out. The data contain 150,000 to 200,000 clones, about 85% of them singletons. V and J are TRBV10-1 and TRBJ2-1; 16 nucleotides align to TRBD2. This receptor was obtained from a man between 40 and 49 years old who had recovered from COVID-19. Source material: PBMCs or T cells enriched from blood (not recorded which). CDR3 bases: TGCGCCAGCTCCCTGGGACTAGCGGGGGGGAGTGAGCAGTTCTTC. It codes for CASSLGLAGGSEQFF.